Presented here are 31 T cell receptor beta chains from one specimen sequenced in a study of shared clonotypes between healthy human individuals. Assay used: immunoSEQ multiplex PCR; TCRdb lists only in-frame clones, some missing. This table holds about 2 million clones, approximately 94% found once. CD45RO-negative CD8 cells positively selected for CCR7 made up the naive population, which excluded terminally differentiated effector memory CD45RA+ cells. The source material was naive CD8+ T cells sorted from blood. These receptors all come from a man between 18 and 35 years old in good health.

A single count supports this clone. The CDR3 nucleotides read TGTGCCAGCCTCGCAAGTCCCTACGAGCAGTACTTC. Amino acid sequence: CASLASPYEQYF. The chain is built from TRBV5-8 and TRBJ2-7; D remains ambiguous. V was pared by 7 bases and J by 2 bases, with 10 bases between. Per the germline V gene, CDR1 is SGHTS and CDR2 is YDEGEE. The CDR3 has 12 residues.

The chain carries TRBV7-9 and TRBJ1-3; D is undetermined. The CDR3 is 14 amino acids. The germline V and J ends were trimmed by 6 bases and 3 bases, with 12 bases remaining between them. The germline V gene has CDR1 SEHNR and CDR2 FQNEAQ (reference sequence). CDR3 bases: TGTGCCAGCAGTCCCGCCACCCATGGAAACACCATATATTTT. Encoded protein: CASSPATHGNTIYF.

This clone was detected once. The V gene is TRBV2, the J gene TRBJ2-7; D tentatively fits TRBD1 or TRBD2 (5 bases each). Trimming pared 0 bases from V and 0 bases from J, leaving 18 bases between. From germline, CDR1 is SNHLY and CDR2 FYNNEI. The CDR3 has 18 residues. DNA for the CDR3: TGTGCCAGCAGTGAAGCAGCGGCGATGGGACCGAGCTCCTACGAGCAGTACTTC. This codes for CASSEAAAMGPSSYEQYF. Looking up the rest from reference TRBV2 and TRBJ2-7 gives the full variable domain: EPEVTQTPSHQVTQMGQEVILRCVPISNHLYFYWYRQILGQKVEFLVSFYNNEISEKSEIFDDQFSVERPDGSNFTLKIRSTKLEDSAMYFCASSEAAAMGPSSYEQYFGPGTRLTVT.

This rearrangement joins TRBV10-3 to TRBJ2-1, with a tentative D call TRBD2 (6 bases). V lost 2 bases and J 5 bases, leaving 16 bases between the germline ends. In germline, CDR1 is ENHRY, CDR2 SYGVKD. The CDR3 is 16 residues long. The CDR3 nucleotides read TGTGCCATCAGTGAGGTAGCGGAGGATATGGACAATGAGCAGTTCTTC. As protein: CAISEVAEDMDNEQFF.

This chain joins TRBV27 and TRBJ1-2, with 9 bases aligning to TRBD1. CDR1 is MNHEY, CDR2 SMNVEV, per germline (reference sequence). Trimming at V came to 6 bases and at J to 8 bases, leaving 10 bases not matched to a gene. This CDR3 is built from 14 residues. CDR3 in DNA: TGTGCCAGCAGAACAGGGGGCGCCGACTTCGGCTACACCTTC. The encoded protein is CASRTGGADFGYTF.

The chain couples TRBV9 to TRBJ2-3; perhaps TRBD2 as D (5 bases). Germline V gene lookup returns CDR1 SGDLS and CDR2 YYNGEE. With 0 bases removed from V and 3 bases from J, the gap between germline ends came to 14 bases. This CDR3 comprises 16 residues. The DNA of the CDR3 is TGTGCCAGCAGCGTAGGCGGGTGGCATCAAACAGATACGCAGTATTTT. It encodes CASSVGGWHQTDTQYF.

V gene TRBV29-1 combines with J gene TRBJ2-2; the D is unclear. This CDR3 comprises 15 residues. Germline V CDR1 and CDR2: SQVTM, ANQGSEA. Between the trimmed V and J ends, which lost 4 bases and 2 bases, there was a span of 14 bases. The CDR3 region is CSVAPAFVNTGELFF. CDR3 coding DNA: TGCAGCGTTGCGCCTGCATTCGTAAACACCGGGGAGCTGTTTTTT.

This clone was found once. This sequence joins TRBV6-1 and TRBJ1-1, with D maybe TRBD1 (6 bases). Trimming removed 1 base at V and 5 bases at J, with 14 bases between. CDR3 size: 15 residues. Germline V CDR1 and CDR2: MNHNS, SASEGT. CDR3 sequence: CASSEGDITWTEAFF. In nucleotides, the CDR3 is TGTGCCAGCAGTGAAGGGGACATTACGTGGACTGAAGCTTTCTTT.

J is TRBJ2-5 and V is TRBV30; D is undetermined. The CDR3 length is 13 residues. CDR1 GTSNPN and CDR2 SVGIG come from the germline V gene (reference sequence). Trimming pared 7 bases from V and 0 bases from J, leaving 12 bases between. The DNA of the CDR3 is TGTGCCTCTACCCCGGCGGACCAAGAGACCCAGTACTTC. This sequence encodes CASTPADQETQYF.

The CDR3 nucleotides read TGTGCCTGGAGTGAATCGGGTCAGCCCCAGCATTTT. As protein: CAWSESGQPQHF. The V gene is TRBV30, the J gene TRBJ1-5; D gene uncertain. The CDR3 contains 12 residues. V gave up 1 base and J gave up 6 bases, with 7 bases separating them. CDR1 and CDR2 (germline): GTSNPN, SVGIG (reference sequence).

A word on this clone: Other nucleotide sequences from this sample produce the same CDR3. The chain links TRBV4-1 to TRBJ2-7; D is perhaps TRBD1 (5 bases). This CDR3 is built from 14 residues. Trimming removed 0 bases from V and 3 bases from J, with 9 bases in between. CDR1 and CDR2 from the germline V gene are MGHRA and YSYEKL. CDR3 sequence reads: CASSQDRTSYEQYF. Here the CDR3 DNA reads TGCGCCAGCAGCCAAGATAGGACAAGCTACGAGCAGTACTTC.

This chain joins TRBV27 and TRBJ2-1; TRBD1 matches at 7 bases. This CDR3 region has 13 residues. The germline V gene encodes CDR1 MNHEY and CDR2 SMNVEV (reference sequence). After removal of 3 bases from V and 8 bases from J, the junction contained 4 bases not matched to a gene. The DNA for the CDR3 is TGTGCCAGCAGTTTCGACAGGGTCGATGAGCAGTTCTTC. It encodes CASSFDRVDEQFF.

In this sample, this clone turned up once. The V and J genes are TRBV19 and TRBJ2-7, with D uncertain. With 3 bases removed from V and 1 base from J, the gap between germline ends came to 7 bases. This CDR3 has 13 amino acids. Germline assignment: CDR1 LNHDA and CDR2 SQIVND (reference sequence). The DNA of the CDR3 is TGTGCCAGTAGTATTCTAGTTTCCTACGAGCAGTACTTC. Translated: CASSILVSYEQYF. Full variable domain (outside the CDR3, taken from reference TRBV19 and TRBJ2-7): DGGITQSPKYLFRKEGQNVTLSCEQNLNHDAMYWYRQDPGQGLRLIYYSQIVNDFQKGDIAEGYSVSREKKESFPLTVTSAQKNPTAFYLCASSILVSYEQYFGPGTRLTVT.

In nucleotides, the CDR3 is TGTGCCAGTAGACAGGCTGGCGGTCCCCTCCACTTT. Translation gives CASRQAGGPLHF. V is TRBV27 and J is TRBJ1-6; D might be TRBD1 (6 bases). Deletions cut 9 bases from V and 13 bases from J, with 16 bases between. Germline CDR1 reads MNHEY; CDR2 reads SMNVEV (reference sequence). This CDR3 is built from 12 residues.

This clone has a handful of counts. V gene TRBV14 combines with J gene TRBJ2-7; D unclear. V shed 0 bases and J shed 7 bases, with 13 bases lying between them. The germline V gene encodes CDR1 SGHDN and CDR2 FVKESK. The CDR3 contains 14 residues. This CDR3 is CASSQDGGQLEQYF. Here the CDR3 DNA reads TGTGCCAGCAGCCAAGATGGCGGCCAACTAGAGCAGTACTTC.

This sequence joins TRBV4-1 and TRBJ1-1; no firm D call. From germline, CDR1 is MGHRA and CDR2 YSYEKL. The V end was cut by 0 bases, the J end by 8 bases, with 16 bases between. This CDR3 is built from 15 residues. The CDR3 sequence is CASSQEIVRPPEAFF. The CDR3 coding sequence is TGCGCCAGCAGCCAAGAGATTGTCCGCCCTCCCGAAGCTTTCTTT.

The rearrangement links TRBV5-6 to TRBJ1-1; D uncertain. Trimming pared 4 bases from V and 0 bases from J, leaving 10 bases between. From germline, CDR1 is SGHDT and CDR2 YYEEEE. The CDR3 sequence is 14 residues long. Written as DNA, the CDR3 is TGTGCCAGCAGCCTAAGGCTAATGAACACTGAAGCTTTCTTT. Translation gives CASSLRLMNTEAFF. The full variable domain, its missing parts supplied by reference TRBV5-6 and TRBJ1-1, is DAGVTQSPTHLIKTRGQQVTLRCSPKSGHDTVSWYQQALGQGPQFIFQYYEEEERQRGNFPDRFSGHQFPNYSSELNVNALLLGDSALYLCASSLRLMNTEAFFGQGTRLTVV.

The chain couples TRBV28 to TRBJ1-2; D is unclear. Between the trimmed V and J ends, which lost 2 bases and 4 bases, there was a span of 11 bases. This CDR3 has 14 residues. CDR1 and CDR2 (germline): MDHEN, SYDVKM. CDR3 residues: CASSLAGFPYGYTF. CDR3 coding DNA: TGTGCCAGCAGTTTAGCGGGGTTCCCCTATGGCTACACCTTC.

The DNA of the CDR3 is TGTGCCAGCAGTTACGTTGGCAGCCCCCCGGAGACCCAGTACTTC. This codes for CASSYVGSPPETQYF. The V and J genes are TRBV6-5 and TRBJ2-5; D is unresolved. CDR3 size: 15 residues. Germline loops: CDR1 MNHEY, CDR2 SVGAGI. V was cut by 2 bases and J by 5 bases, with 15 bases left in between.

The chain links TRBV13 to TRBJ1-1, with D perhaps matching TRBD1 (5 bases). The CDR3 has 14 amino acids. The germline V gene encodes CDR1 PRHDT and CDR2 FYEKMQ (reference sequence). The V gene lost 3 bases and the J gene lost 4 bases, with 12 bases spanning the gap. CDR3 coding DNA: TGTGCCAGCAGCTTTATTGGGACGAGCACTGAAGCTTTCTTT. It specifies CASSFIGTSTEAFF.

This rearrangement joins TRBV19 to TRBJ1-2; D perhaps matches TRBD1 (6 bases). Germline CDR1 LNHDA, CDR2 SQIVND (reference sequence). V was trimmed by 8 bases and J by 1 base, leaving 8 bases between them. This CDR3 contains 12 residues. The CDR3 is CASSGDNYGYTF. The CDR3 DNA sequence: TGTGCCAGTTCAGGGGATAACTATGGCTACACCTTC.

On this clone itself: Other nucleotide sequences in the sample specify the same CDR3. V is TRBV19 and J is TRBJ2-7; perhaps TRBD2 as D (5 bases). Germline CDR1 reads LNHDA; CDR2 reads SQIVND (reference sequence). The CDR3 covers 13 residues. Trimming stripped 3 bases from V and 7 bases from J, with 13 bases between. CDR3 residues: CASSIAPTGEQYF. The DNA for the CDR3 is TGTGCCAGTAGTATTGCTCCTACGGGGGAGCAGTACTTC.

This chain uses TRBV10-1 with TRBJ2-1; 8 bases line up with TRBD2. This CDR3 has 13 amino acids. Trimming at V came to 7 bases and at J to 15 bases, leaving 14 bases not matched to a gene. The V gene's germline CDR1 is WNHNN and CDR2 SYGVQD (reference sequence). The CDR3 spells CASNRGMSGSPFF. For the CDR3, the DNA is TGCGCCAGCAATCGGGGGATGAGCGGGAGTCCGTTCTTC.

This chain connects TRBV11-3 to TRBJ2-1; a possible D gene is TRBD1 (7 bases). Germline-derived CDR1 and CDR2 are SGHNT and YENEEA. The CDR3 has 16 amino acids. Trimming took 11 bases from V and 0 from J, leaving 20 bases between them. CDR3: CAGGRGEFSSYNEQFF. The CDR3 region has the DNA TGTGCCGGGGGCAGGGGGGAGTTCAGCTCCTACAATGAGCAGTTCTTC.

Concerning this clone: The sample has other DNA sequences that encode this CDR3 too. The chain employs TRBV29-1 and TRBJ2-7; no firm D call. From germline, CDR1 is SQVTM and CDR2 ANQGSEA. Trimming pared 0 bases from V and 0 bases from J, leaving 9 bases between. The CDR3 has 14 amino acids. The CDR3 region has the DNA TGCAGCGTTGAAGATAGCAGCAGCTCCTACGAGCAGTACTTC. It encodes CSVEDSSSSYEQYF.

V usage is TRBV27 and J usage is TRBJ2-5; the D gene is possibly TRBD1 (6 bases). Germline assignment: CDR1 MNHEY and CDR2 SMNVEV (reference sequence). This CDR3 contains 11 residues. This chain's CDR3 is CTTGWSETQYF. In nucleotides, the CDR3 is TGTACCACAGGGTGGTCGGAGACCCAGTACTTC.

The V call is TRBV5-8, the J call TRBJ1-4; D remains ambiguous. Trimming took off 0 bases at V and 0 bases at J, with 6 bases between the two ends. CDR1 is SGHTS, CDR2 YDEGEE, per germline. CDR3 length: 15 residues. CDR3 nucleotide sequence: TGTGCCAGCAGCTTGGGCCATACAACTAATGAAAAACTGTTTTTT. It yields the protein CASSLGHTTNEKLFF.

On this clone: This CDR3 is also generated by other DNA sequences in the sample. CDR3 sequence (DNA): TGCGCCAGCAGCTTGGAGGATGGACAGCCCCAGCATTTT. It codes for CASSLEDGQPQHF. The chain uses TRBV5-1 and TRBJ1-5; D is unclear. V was shortened by 0 bases and J by 7 bases, with 8 bases between the two germline ends. CDR1 is SGHRS and CDR2 is YFSETQ in the germline V gene. This CDR3 is 13 amino acids long.

The chain recombines TRBV20-1 with TRBJ2-7; D is uncertain. CDR3 length: 11 amino acids. Germline V lookup: CDR1 DFQATT, CDR2 SNEGSKA (reference sequence). The V gene lost 5 bases and the J gene lost 7 bases, with 12 bases spanning the gap. In nucleotides, the CDR3 is TGCAGTGCTCCCGGTATAGGGGAGCAGTACTTC. This translates into CSAPGIGEQYF.

This clone was recorded once. Different DNA sequences within this sample yield the same CDR3. This chain joins TRBV4-1 and TRBJ2-7; tentative D call: TRBD2 (5 bases). V gave up 4 bases and J gave up 2 bases, with 12 bases separating them. Germline values: CDR1 MGHRA, CDR2 YSYEKL. The CDR3 is made up of 14 amino acids. CDR3 sequence (DNA): TGCGCCAGCAGCCCACTCCTCGGGGCCTACGAGCAGTACTTC. As protein: CASSPLLGAYEQYF.

The chain has TRBV21-1 and TRBJ2-7; the D call of TRBD2 is as the table states it, not checked on the DNA. TRBV21-1 is annotated as a pseudogene. The CDR3 contains 14 residues. The CDR3 DNA is TGTGCCAGCAGAGGGACTGGTGAATCCTACGAGCAGTACTTC. Translated, it gives CASRGTGESYEQYF.